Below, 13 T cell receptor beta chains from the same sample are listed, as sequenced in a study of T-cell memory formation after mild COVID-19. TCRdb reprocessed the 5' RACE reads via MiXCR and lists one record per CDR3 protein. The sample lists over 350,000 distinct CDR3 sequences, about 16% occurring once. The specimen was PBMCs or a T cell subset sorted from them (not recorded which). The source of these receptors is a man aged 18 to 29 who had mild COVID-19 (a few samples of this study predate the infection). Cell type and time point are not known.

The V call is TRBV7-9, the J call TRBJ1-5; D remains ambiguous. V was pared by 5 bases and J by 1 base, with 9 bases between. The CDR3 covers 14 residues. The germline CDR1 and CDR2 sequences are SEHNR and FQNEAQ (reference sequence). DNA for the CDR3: TGTGCCAGCAGCCGGGCCCAGAGCAATCAGCCCCAGCATTTT. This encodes CASSRAQSNQPQHF.

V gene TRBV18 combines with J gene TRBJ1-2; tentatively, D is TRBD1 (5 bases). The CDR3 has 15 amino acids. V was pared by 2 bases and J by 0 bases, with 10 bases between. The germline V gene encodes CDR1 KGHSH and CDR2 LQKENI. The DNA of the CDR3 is TGTGCCAGCTCACCAAATAGGGGAGCTAACTATGGCTACACCTTC. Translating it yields CASSPNRGANYGYTF.

In DNA form, the CDR3 reads TGTGCCAGCAGCTTAGGGGCGGTAGGTGAGCAGTTCTTC. It codes for CASSLGAVGEQFF. This chain connects TRBV7-2 to TRBJ2-1; D not certain. The CDR3 is 13 residues long. Germline CDR1 and CDR2: SGHTA and FQGNSA. Trimming stripped 1 base from V and 9 bases from J, with 10 bases between.

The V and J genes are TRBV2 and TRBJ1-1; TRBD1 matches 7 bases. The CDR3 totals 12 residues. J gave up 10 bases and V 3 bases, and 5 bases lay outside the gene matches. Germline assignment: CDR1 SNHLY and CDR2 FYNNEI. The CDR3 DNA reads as TGTGCCAGCAGTGACAGGGACAGAGTAGCTTTCTTT. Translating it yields CASSDRDRVAFF.

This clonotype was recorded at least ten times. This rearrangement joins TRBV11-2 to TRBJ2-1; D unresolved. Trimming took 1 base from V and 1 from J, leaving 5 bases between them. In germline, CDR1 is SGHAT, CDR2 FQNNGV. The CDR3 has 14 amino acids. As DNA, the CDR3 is TGTGCCAGCAGCTTAGTCGTGTCCTACAATGAGCAGTTCTTC. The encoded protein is CASSLVVSYNEQFF.

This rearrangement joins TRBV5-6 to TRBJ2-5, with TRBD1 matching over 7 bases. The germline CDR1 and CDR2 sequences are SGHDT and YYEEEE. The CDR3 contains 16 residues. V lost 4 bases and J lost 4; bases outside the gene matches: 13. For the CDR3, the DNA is TGTGCCAGCAGCCCGTGGTGGGACAGCCACAGAGAGACCCAGTACTTC. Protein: CASSPWWDSHRETQYF.

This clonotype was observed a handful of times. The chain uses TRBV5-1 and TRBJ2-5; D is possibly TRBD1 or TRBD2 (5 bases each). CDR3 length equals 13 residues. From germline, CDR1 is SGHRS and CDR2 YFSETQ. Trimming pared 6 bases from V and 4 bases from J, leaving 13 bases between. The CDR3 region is CASTPGQGETQYF. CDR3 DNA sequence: TGCGCCAGCACCCCGGGGCAGGGAGAGACCCAGTACTTC.

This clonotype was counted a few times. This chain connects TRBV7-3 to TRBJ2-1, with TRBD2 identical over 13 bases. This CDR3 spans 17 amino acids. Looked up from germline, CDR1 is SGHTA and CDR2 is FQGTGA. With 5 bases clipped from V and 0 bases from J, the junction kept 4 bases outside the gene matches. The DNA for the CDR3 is TGTGCCAGCAGCATACTAGCGGGGGGGAACTCCTACAATGAGCAGTTCTTC. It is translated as CASSILAGGNSYNEQFF.

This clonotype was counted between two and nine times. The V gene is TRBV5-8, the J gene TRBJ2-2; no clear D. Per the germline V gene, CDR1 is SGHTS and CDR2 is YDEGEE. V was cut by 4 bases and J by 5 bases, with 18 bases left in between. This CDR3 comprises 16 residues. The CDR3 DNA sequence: TGTGCCAGCAGCCGAGGACGGTCTTACGTTACCGGGGAGCTGTTTTTT. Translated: CASSRGRSYVTGELFF.

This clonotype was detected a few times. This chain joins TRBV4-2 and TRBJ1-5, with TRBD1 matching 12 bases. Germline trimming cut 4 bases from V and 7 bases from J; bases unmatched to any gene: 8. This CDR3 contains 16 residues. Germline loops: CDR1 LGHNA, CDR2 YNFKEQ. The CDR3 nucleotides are TGTGCCAGCAGCCTCGGGACAGGGGGCCAGCGGCAGCCCCAGCATTTT. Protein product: CASSLGTGGQRQPQHF.

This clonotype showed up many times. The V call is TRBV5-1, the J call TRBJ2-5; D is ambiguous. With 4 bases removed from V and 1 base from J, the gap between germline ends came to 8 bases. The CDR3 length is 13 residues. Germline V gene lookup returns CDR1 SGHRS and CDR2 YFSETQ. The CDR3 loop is CASSPHLQETQYF. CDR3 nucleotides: TGCGCCAGCAGCCCCCACCTCCAAGAGACCCAGTACTTC.

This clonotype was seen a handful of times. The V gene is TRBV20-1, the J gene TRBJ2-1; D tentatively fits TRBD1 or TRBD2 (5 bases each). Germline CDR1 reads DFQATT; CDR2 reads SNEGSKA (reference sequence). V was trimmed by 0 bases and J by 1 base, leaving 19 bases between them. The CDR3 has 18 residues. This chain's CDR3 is CSARDLSVGTPSYNEQFF. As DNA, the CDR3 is TGCAGTGCTAGAGATCTCTCGGTCGGGACGCCATCCTACAATGAGCAGTTCTTC.

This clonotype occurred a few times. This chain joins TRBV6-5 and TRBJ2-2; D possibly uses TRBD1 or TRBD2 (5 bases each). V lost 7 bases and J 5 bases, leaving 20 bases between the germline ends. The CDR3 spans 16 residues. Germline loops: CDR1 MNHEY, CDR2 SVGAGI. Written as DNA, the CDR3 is TGTGCCAGCAAACCAGCCGGGACGGATCTAACCGGGGAGCTGTTTTTT. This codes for CASKPAGTDLTGELFF.